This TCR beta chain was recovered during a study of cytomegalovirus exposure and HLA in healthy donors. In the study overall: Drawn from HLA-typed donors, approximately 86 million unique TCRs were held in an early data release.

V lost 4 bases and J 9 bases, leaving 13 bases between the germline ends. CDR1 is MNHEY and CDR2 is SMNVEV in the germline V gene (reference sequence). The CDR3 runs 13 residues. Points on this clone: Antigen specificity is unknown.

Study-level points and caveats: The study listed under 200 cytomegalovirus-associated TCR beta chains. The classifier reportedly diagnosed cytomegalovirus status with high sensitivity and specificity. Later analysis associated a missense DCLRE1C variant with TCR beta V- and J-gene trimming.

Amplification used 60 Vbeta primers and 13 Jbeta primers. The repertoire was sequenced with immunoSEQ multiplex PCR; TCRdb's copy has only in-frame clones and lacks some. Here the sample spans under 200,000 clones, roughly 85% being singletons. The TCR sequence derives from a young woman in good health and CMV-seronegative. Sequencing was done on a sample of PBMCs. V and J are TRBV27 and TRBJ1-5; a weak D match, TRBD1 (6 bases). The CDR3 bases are TGTGCCAGCAGTTCAACAGGGTCTCCGCCCCAGCATTTT. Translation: CASSSTGSPPQHF.